These 12 T cell receptor beta chains were sequenced from one sample in a study of blood T cell repertoires in COVID-19 (dated by TCRdb to the early 2020s). Library creation used the immunoSEQ multiplex PCR assay. TCRdb carries this immuneACCESS record with in-frame sequences only. Its versions omit some clonotypes, under half of them owing to an unresolved V gene in the studies checked, with the rest unexplained. Here the sample has approximately 250,000 clones; 85% occur a single time. Approximately 9.6% of the sample is held by the ten biggest clonotypes. Source material: PBMCs or T cells enriched from blood (not recorded which). Source of these receptors: a woman aged 50 to 60 with acute COVID-19.

The CDR3 sequence is CASSRTSSSYEQYF. In DNA, the CDR3 is TGTGCCAGTAGTCGGACTAGCAGCTCCTACGAGCAGTACTTC. The chain uses TRBV19 and TRBJ2-7; TRBD2 aligns across 8 bases. Trimming took 5 bases from V and 0 from J; bases not matched to a gene: 3. The CDR3 is made up of 14 amino acids. CDR1 and CDR2 (germline): LNHDA, SQIVND (reference sequence).

The V and J genes are TRBV30 and TRBJ2-3; TRBD1 agrees at 10 bases. The CDR3 consists of 15 residues. CDR1 is GTSNPN and CDR2 is SVGIG in the germline V gene (reference sequence). V lost 7 bases, J lost 4 bases, and 11 bases stayed unmatched. CDR3 nucleotide sequence: TGTGCCTCCCTTCCAGGGACAGGGGCGGCAGATACGCAGTATTTT. Translation gives CASLPGTGAADTQYF. Full variable domain (remainder filled in from reference TRBV30 and TRBJ2-3): SQTIHQWPATLVQPVGSPLSLECTVEGTSNPNLYWYRQAAGRGLQLLFYSVGIGQISSEVPQNLSASRPQDRQFILSSKKLLLSDSGFYLCASLPGTGAADTQYFGPGTRLTVL.

There are a few counts of this clone. Here the CDR3 DNA reads TGTGCCAGCAGTTCCCCCGGTGGGCTCGATCCGGGCACAGATACGCAGTATTTT. Its translation is CASSSPGGLDPGTDTQYF. The genes are TRBV7-8 and TRBJ2-3; D gene uncertain. The ends were cut back, 6 bases at V and 1 base at J, with 23 bases in the middle. Germline lookup yields CDR1 SGHVS and CDR2 FQNEAQ. The CDR3 has 18 residues.

The V call is TRBV5-1, the J call TRBJ1-2; perhaps TRBD1 as D (5 bases). Trimming cost V 4 bases and J 5 bases, with 12 bases left between them. Germline assignment: CDR1 SGHRS and CDR2 YFSETQ. The CDR3 is 13 amino acids. The CDR3 DNA follows: TGCGCCAGCAGCGCGTCTCCAGGGTATGGCTACACCTTC. Protein product: CASSASPGYGYTF.

The chain is built from TRBV10-3 and TRBJ2-1; D possibly corresponds to TRBD2 (6 bases). V shed 2 bases and J shed 0 bases, with 11 bases lying between them. The germline V gene has CDR1 ENHRY and CDR2 SYGVKD. The CDR3 contains 16 residues. The CDR3 region is CAISEPMTSSYNEQFF. CDR3 coding DNA: TGTGCCATCAGTGAGCCCATGACTAGCTCCTACAATGAGCAGTTCTTC.

As DNA, the CDR3 is TGTGCCAGCTCACCACCGCGGGGTCCCAACACTGAAGCTTTCTTT. Protein: CASSPPRGPNTEAFF. This chain connects TRBV18 to TRBJ1-1; D remains unclear. CDR1 is KGHSH, CDR2 LQKENI, per germline. This CDR3 region has 15 residues. Trimming removed 0 bases at V and 2 bases at J, with 10 bases between.

V and J are TRBV5-6 and TRBJ1-1, with 9 bases aligning to TRBD1. Germline values: CDR1 SGHDT, CDR2 YYEEEE. The CDR3 is made up of 14 amino acids. The J segment lost 5 bases and the V segment lost 4 bases, leaving 6 bases of the junction unmatched. DNA for the CDR3: TGTGCCAGCAGCCCCGGGACAGGGTGGACTGAAGCTTTCTTT. It is translated as CASSPGTGWTEAFF.

With respect to this clone: Within the sample, other DNA sequences also encode this same CDR3. The genes are TRBV29-1 and TRBJ2-5; a weak D match, TRBD2 (6 bases). Between the trimmed V and J ends, which lost 7 bases and 5 bases, there was a span of 8 bases. The CDR3 has 10 residues. Germline V gene sequence: CDR1 SQVTM, CDR2 ANQGSEA. DNA of the CDR3: TGCAGCGCCGGGGGTGAGACCCAGTACTTC. Its protein product is CSAGGETQYF.

V is TRBV4-3 and J is TRBJ1-1, with D maybe TRBD1 (6 bases). CDR3 size: 14 residues. In germline, CDR1 is LGHNA, CDR2 YSLEER. V shed 1 base and J shed 3 bases, with 9 bases lying between them. The CDR3 here is CASSQGGQHTEAFF. The CDR3 region has the DNA TGCGCCAGCAGCCAAGGCGGACAGCACACTGAAGCTTTCTTT.

This chain uses TRBV27 with TRBJ2-7; TRBD2 matches at 12 bases. Germline V CDR1 and CDR2: MNHEY, SMNVEV (reference sequence). Losses at the gene ends were 6 bases for V and 3 bases for J; bases not matched to a gene: 6. This CDR3 spans 15 amino acids. As DNA, the CDR3 is TGTGCCAGCAGGGTGACTAGCGGGGGCATCTACGAGCAGTACTTC. Protein product: CASRVTSGGIYEQYF.

The rearrangement uses TRBV30 and TRBJ1-2; possible D gene TRBD1, 5 bases. V was clipped by 0 bases and J by 8 bases, with 19 bases between them. The CDR3 is made up of 15 amino acids. Germline V gives CDR1 GTSNPN, CDR2 SVGIG (reference sequence). The CDR3 region is CAWSVQVGQPRGYTF. The CDR3 bases are TGTGCCTGGAGTGTACAGGTTGGCCAGCCGCGGGGCTACACCTTC.

The rearrangement uses TRBV10-3 and TRBJ2-6; 8 bases are a match to TRBD1. CDR1 is ENHRY and CDR2 is SYGVKD in the germline V gene. Trimming at V came to 4 bases and at J to 2 bases, leaving 7 bases not matched to a gene. This CDR3 has 17 residues. CDR3 in amino acids: CAISAGTGLAGANVLTF. CDR3 in DNA: TGTGCCATCAGTGCGGGGACAGGCCTTGCTGGGGCCAACGTCCTGACTTTC.